What follows are 14 T cell receptor beta chains derived from one specimen sequenced in a study of T cells in Graves' hyperthyroidism and ophthalmopathy (dated by TCRdb to about 2019). The method behind the library was multiplex PCR. TCRdb names Illumina HiSeq 2000 as the instrument used. Amplification of TCR beta CDR3 regions was carried out from RNA transcripts. A first-round RT-PCR of the TCR CDR3 used the HTBI primer set with the Qiagen OneStep RT-PCR kit. In TCRdb, the public reads were trimmed at Q25 with fastp and aligned with MiXCR, with productive beta chains retained. A single entry per CDR3 protein holds the most common genes and DNA from its merged rows. The table for this sample lists around 600,000 distinct CDR3 sequences; about a sixth of them were counted only once. The ten top clones hold 2.5% to 4% of the sample. Sample: blood. The receptors come from a woman aged 40 to 49 with Graves' ophthalmopathy.

This clonotype was detected ten times or more. In DNA, the CDR3 is TGTGCCAGCAGTCTTGGAGGAGGGCTCGGGGATGGCTACACCTTC. The encoded protein is CASSLGGGLGDGYTF. This chain links TRBV12-3 or TRBV12-4 with TRBJ1-2; D is unclear. V lost 5 bases, J lost 6 bases, and 19 bases lay in between. The CDR3 is made up of 15 amino acids.

This clonotype was counted a few times. V is TRBV20-1 and J is TRBJ1-2; 7 bases agree with TRBD1. Germline CDR1 reads DFQATT; CDR2 reads SNEGSKA (reference sequence). V shed 2 bases, J shed 4 bases, and the junction held 7 bases outside the gene matches. The CDR3 has 14 residues. This chain's CDR3 is CSARPDRATYGYTF. Here the CDR3 DNA reads TGCAGTGCTAGACCCGACAGGGCCACCTATGGCTACACCTTC.

This clonotype was recorded a few times. The V call is TRBV28, the J call TRBJ1-3, with a possible D match to TRBD1 (6 bases). Germline CDR1 MDHEN, CDR2 SYDVKM. Deletions cut 3 bases from V and 4 bases from J, with 10 bases between. This CDR3 is 14 amino acids long. DNA of the CDR3: TGTGCCAGCAGTTTCTACAGGGTAGGAAACACCATATATTTT. Its translation is CASSFYRVGNTIYF.

This clonotype was observed many times. The chain links TRBV3-1 to TRBJ1-2, with TRBD1 as a possible D gene (5 bases). This CDR3 is 14 amino acids long. In germline, CDR1 is LGHDT, CDR2 YNNKEL (reference sequence). V lost 0 bases to trimming and J lost 6 bases, with 11 bases between them. The CDR3 coding sequence is TGTGCCAGCAGCCAAGAGTGGCAGGGCAATGGCTACACCTTC. Translated, it gives CASSQEWQGNGYTF.

A few counts support this clonotype. This chain links TRBV15 with TRBJ1-1; D gene unclear. The CDR3 has 14 residues. The germline V gene encodes CDR1 LNHNV and CDR2 YYDKDF (reference sequence). Trimming pared 0 bases from V and 2 bases from J, leaving 7 bases between. CDR3 loop: CATSRDSKNTEAFF. The CDR3 nucleotides read TGTGCCACCAGCAGAGATTCGAAAAACACTGAAGCTTTCTTT.

This chain joins TRBV20-1 and TRBJ2-5; maybe TRBD2 (5 bases). This CDR3 has 14 amino acids. The V gene lost 3 bases and the J gene lost 10 bases, with 21 bases spanning the gap. Germline-derived CDR1 and CDR2 are DFQATT and SNEGSKA (reference sequence). The CDR3 DNA is TGCAGTGCTAGCTTAGCAGACTTGGGAGTGGTCCAGTACTTC. Protein sequence: CSASLADLGVVQYF.

This rearrangement joins TRBV2 to TRBJ2-3, with 9 bases that match TRBD1. V was pared by 0 bases and J by 1 base, with 8 bases of the junction left unmatched. Germline V gene sequence: CDR1 SNHLY, CDR2 FYNNEI. The CDR3 is 18 residues long. The DNA for the CDR3 is TGTGCCAGCAGTGAAGCAACCGGGACAGGGAGGGGCACAGATACGCAGTATTTT. It yields the protein CASSEATGTGRGTDTQYF.

This clonotype occurred many times. The chain carries TRBV11-2 and TRBJ2-1; TRBD2 matches at 8 bases. Germline values: CDR1 SGHAT, CDR2 FQNNGV. CDR3 length equals 16 residues. V gave up 3 bases and J gave up 0 bases; unmatched junction bases: 4. The CDR3 is CASSLLAGASYNEQFF. The CDR3 DNA reads TGTGCCAGCAGCTTGCTAGCGGGTGCCTCCTACAATGAGCAGTTCTTC.

The table lists this clonotype with a count of one. The rearrangement joins TRBV6-1 to TRBJ1-6; D gene ambiguous. This CDR3 has 16 amino acids. Germline assignment: CDR1 MNHNS and CDR2 SASEGT. Between the trimmed V and J ends, which lost 4 bases and 7 bases, there was a span of 17 bases. CDR3: CASSAPPGVSNSPLHF. For the CDR3, the DNA is TGTGCCAGCAGTGCGCCGCCCGGGGTGAGCAATTCACCCCTCCACTTT.

This clonotype was seen only a few times. CDR3 in DNA: TGTGCCGGCCGGGGACAGTTCTACGAGCAGTACTTC. This codes for CAGRGQFYEQYF. This rearrangement joins TRBV2 to TRBJ2-7, with 7 bases that match TRBD1. This CDR3 is built from 12 residues. Germline CDR1 reads SNHLY; CDR2 reads FYNNEI. After removal of 11 bases from V and 3 bases from J, the junction contained 7 bases not matched to a gene.

This rearrangement joins TRBV7-8 to TRBJ1-1; D uncertain. V gave up 3 bases and J gave up 4 bases, with 9 bases separating them. The germline V gene encodes CDR1 SGHVS and CDR2 FQNEAQ. The CDR3 spans 13 residues. The CDR3 loop reads CASSLLRSTEAFF. CDR3 nucleotides: TGTGCCAGCAGCTTGTTGCGAAGCACTGAAGCTTTCTTT. The variable domain in full, with the rest retrieved from reference TRBV7-8 and TRBJ1-1, is GAGVSQSPRYKVAKRGQDVALRCDPISGHVSLFWYQQALGQGPEFLTYFQNEAQLDKSGLPSDRFFAERPEGSVSTLKIQRTQQEDSAVYLCASSLLRSTEAFFGQGTRLTVV.

This clonotype was counted only a few times. The chain couples TRBV7-9 to TRBJ1-5, with D possibly TRBD1 on 5 matching bases. The CDR3 is 12 amino acids. V lost 10 bases and J 5 bases, leaving 12 bases between the germline ends. The V gene's germline CDR1 is SEHNR and CDR2 FQNEAQ (reference sequence). CDR3 nucleotide sequence: TGTGCCACTCAAAAAGGGGATCAGCCCCAGCATTTT. Its protein product is CATQKGDQPQHF.

This clonotype was counted at least ten times. This chain connects TRBV20-1 to TRBJ2-5; D tentatively fits TRBD1 or TRBD2 (5 bases each). The CDR3 is 11 amino acids. V lost 6 bases and J 4 bases, leaving 9 bases between the germline ends. Germline values: CDR1 DFQATT, CDR2 SNEGSKA (reference sequence). The CDR3 reads CSAVGGETQYF. DNA for the CDR3: TGCAGTGCCGTTGGGGGAGAGACCCAGTACTTC.

This clonotype occurred many times. The J gene is TRBJ1-1, the V gene TRBV3-1, with D perhaps matching TRBD1 (5 bases). The CDR3 loop spans 14 amino acids. Germline V CDR1 and CDR2: LGHDT, YNNKEL (reference sequence). V lost 1 base and J 5 bases, leaving 11 bases between the germline ends. Here the CDR3 reads CASSQGGRGTEAFF. DNA of the CDR3: TGTGCCAGCAGCCAAGGAGGTAGGGGAACTGAAGCTTTCTTT.